These T cell receptor beta chains were read from a single sample in a study of liver allograft versus peripheral blood T cells. TCRdb re-derived calls from the reads in MiXCR, one entry per CDR3 protein. The sample consists of over 700 distinct CDR3 sequences, about 14% of them appearing once. The receptor source for this set is a human patient who had a liver transplant. Some T cells may be supplied by the graft donor. Each CDR3 is given with its conserved first and last residue. The D gene is left open where the match is weak. Clone size is shown for a subset of rows, as once, few, many or a class of expanded clone.

d_call	j_call	clone_size	v_call	cdr3_nt	cdr3_aa
TRBD2	TRBJ2-3	-	TRBV4-2	TGTGCCAGCAGCCCTACACCACTAGCGGGGGGGGTAGATACGCAGTATTTT	CASSPTPLAGGVDTQYF
-	TRBJ1-1	medium-sized	TRBV6-5	TGTGCCAGCAGTTACGGGGGCGACACTGAAGCTTTCTTT	CASSYGGDTEAFF
TRBD1	TRBJ1-2	-	TRBV6-1	TGTGCCAGCAGTCGCGGGACAGGGGGAGGCTACACCTTC	CASSRGTGGGYTF
-	TRBJ1-1	medium-sized	TRBV6-6	TGTGCCAGCAGTTGGACAGCGAACACTGAAGCTTTCTTT	CASSWTANTEAFF
-	TRBJ2-1	medium-sized	TRBV19	TGTGCCAGTACCGGGCCATACAATGAGCAGTTCTTC	CASTGPYNEQFF
-	TRBJ1-1	medium-sized	TRBV20-1	TGCAGTTCGGGGGGGGCGTGGAACACTGAAGCTTTCTTT	CSSGGAWNTEAFF
-	TRBJ1-1	medium-sized	TRBV14	TGTGCCAGCAGCCAAACCCGAGGGTGGGGAGTCAACACTGAAGCTTTCTTT	CASSQTRGWGVNTEAFF
TRBD2	TRBJ2-7	medium-sized	TRBV29-1	TGCAGCGTTGAAAGCCCTAGCGGGGAGTACGAGCAGTACTTC	CSVESPSGEYEQYF
TRBD1	TRBJ2-7	few	TRBV7-9	TGTGCCAGCAGCTCGGACAGGGGGCCTGGGTACGAGCAGTACTTC	CASSSDRGPGYEQYF
-	TRBJ2-3	medium-sized	TRBV9	TGTGCCAGCAGCGTAGCGGACTTCCGCACAGATACGCAGTATTTT	CASSVADFRTDTQYF